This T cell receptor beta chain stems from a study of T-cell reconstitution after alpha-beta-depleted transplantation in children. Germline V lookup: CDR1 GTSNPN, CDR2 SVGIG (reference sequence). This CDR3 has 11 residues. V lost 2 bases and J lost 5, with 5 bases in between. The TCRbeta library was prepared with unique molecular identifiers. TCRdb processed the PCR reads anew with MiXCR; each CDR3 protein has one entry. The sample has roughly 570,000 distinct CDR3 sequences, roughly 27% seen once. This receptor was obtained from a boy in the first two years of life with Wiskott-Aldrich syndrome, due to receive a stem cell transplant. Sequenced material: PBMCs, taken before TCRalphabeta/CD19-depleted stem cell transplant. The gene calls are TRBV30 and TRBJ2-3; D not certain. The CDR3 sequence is CAWSNGDTQYF. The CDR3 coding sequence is TGTGCCTGGAGTAACGGAGATACGCAGTATTTT.